This T cell receptor beta chain was captured by sequencing in a study of cytomegalovirus exposure and HLA in healthy donors. Use of 60 Vbeta and 13 Jbeta primers characterized the PCR. The data were produced by immunoSEQ multiplex PCR, yet TCRdb's version contains in-frame clones alone and is incomplete. In all, the sample yields about 150,000 clones. CDR1 is LNHDA, CDR2 SQIVND, per germline (reference sequence). This CDR3 contains 16 residues. Trimming at V came to 5 bases and at J to 1 base, leaving 9 bases not matched to a gene. Though nominally healthy at sampling, donors likely had unrecorded immune exposures.

The source of this sequence is a woman between 50 and 59 years old in good health and CMV-seronegative. The chain links TRBV19 to TRBJ2-7, with TRBD2 matching 9 bases. Sequencing was performed on PBMCs. The CDR3 loop is CASSPLTSGTSYEQYF. CDR3 nucleotide sequence: TGTGCCAGTAGTCCGTTGACTAGCGGAACTTCCTACGAGCAGTACTTC. Drawing the rest from reference TRBV19 and TRBJ2-7, the complete variable domain is DGGITQSPKYLFRKEGQNVTLSCEQNLNHDAMYWYRQDPGQGLRLIYYSQIVNDFQKGDIAEGYSVSREKKESFPLTVTSAQKNPTAFYLCASSPLTSGTSYEQYFGPGTRLTVT.